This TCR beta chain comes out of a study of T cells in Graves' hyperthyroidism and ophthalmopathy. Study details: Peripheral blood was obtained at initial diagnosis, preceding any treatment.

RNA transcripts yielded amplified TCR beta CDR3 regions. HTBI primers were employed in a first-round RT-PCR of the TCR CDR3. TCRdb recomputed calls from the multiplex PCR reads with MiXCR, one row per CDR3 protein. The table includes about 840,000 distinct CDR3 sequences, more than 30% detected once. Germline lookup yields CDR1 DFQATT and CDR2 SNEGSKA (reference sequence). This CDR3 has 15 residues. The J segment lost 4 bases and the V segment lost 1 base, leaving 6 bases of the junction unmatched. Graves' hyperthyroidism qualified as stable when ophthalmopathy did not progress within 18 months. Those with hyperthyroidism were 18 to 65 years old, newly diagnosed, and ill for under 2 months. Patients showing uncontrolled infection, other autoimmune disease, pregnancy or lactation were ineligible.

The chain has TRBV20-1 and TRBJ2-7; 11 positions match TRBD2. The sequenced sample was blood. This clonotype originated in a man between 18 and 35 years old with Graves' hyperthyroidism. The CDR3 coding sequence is TGCAGTGCTAGAGCCTCCGGGACTAGCGGTTACGAGCAGTACTTC. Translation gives CSARASGTSGYEQYF.